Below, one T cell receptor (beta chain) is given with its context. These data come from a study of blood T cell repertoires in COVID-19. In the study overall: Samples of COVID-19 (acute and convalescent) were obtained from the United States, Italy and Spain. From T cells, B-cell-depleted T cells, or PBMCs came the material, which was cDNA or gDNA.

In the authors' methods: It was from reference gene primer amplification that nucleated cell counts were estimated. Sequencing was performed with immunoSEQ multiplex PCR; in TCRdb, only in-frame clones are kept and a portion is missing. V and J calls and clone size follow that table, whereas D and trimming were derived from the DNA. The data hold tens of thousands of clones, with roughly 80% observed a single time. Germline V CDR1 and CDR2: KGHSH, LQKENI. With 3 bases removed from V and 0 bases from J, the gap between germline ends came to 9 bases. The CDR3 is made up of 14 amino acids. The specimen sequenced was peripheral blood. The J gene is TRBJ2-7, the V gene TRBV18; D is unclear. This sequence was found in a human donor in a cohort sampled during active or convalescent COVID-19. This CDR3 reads CASSPRALSYEQYF. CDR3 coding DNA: TGTGCCAGCTCACCGCGTGCCCTCTCCTACGAGCAGTACTTC.